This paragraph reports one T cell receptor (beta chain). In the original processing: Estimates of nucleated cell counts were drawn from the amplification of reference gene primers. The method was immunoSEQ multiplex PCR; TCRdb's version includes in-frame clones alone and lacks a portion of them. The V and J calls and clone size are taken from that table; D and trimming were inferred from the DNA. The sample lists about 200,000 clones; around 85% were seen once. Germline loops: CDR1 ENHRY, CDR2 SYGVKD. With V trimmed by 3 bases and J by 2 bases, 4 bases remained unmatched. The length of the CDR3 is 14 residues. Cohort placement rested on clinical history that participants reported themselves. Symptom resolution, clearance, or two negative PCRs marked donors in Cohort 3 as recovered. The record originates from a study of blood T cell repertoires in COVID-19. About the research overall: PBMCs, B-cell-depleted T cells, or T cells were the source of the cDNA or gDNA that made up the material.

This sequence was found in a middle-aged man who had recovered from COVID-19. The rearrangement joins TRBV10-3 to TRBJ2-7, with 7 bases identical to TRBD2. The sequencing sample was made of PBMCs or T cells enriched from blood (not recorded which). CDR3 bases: TGTGCCATCAGTGAAGCTAGCGGACCCTACGAGCAGTACTTC. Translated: CAISEASGPYEQYF.